These 22 T cell receptor beta chains were sequenced from one sample in a study of technical replicates of blood from a few donors. Clones were read by immunoSEQ multiplex PCR, and TCRdb kept only the in-frame ones, dropping some. Of tens of thousands of clones listed, under 95% are singletons. Input material: T cells isolated from PBMCs. These receptor sequences come from a human donor in good health.

The V call is TRBV7-6, the J call TRBJ1-4; 9 bases align to TRBD1. J lost 4 bases, V lost 0 bases, and 3 bases had no gene match. Germline-derived CDR1 and CDR2 are SGHVS and FNYEAQ. CDR3 length: 16 amino acids. The CDR3 coding sequence is TGTGCCAGCAGCTTAGCGACAGGGGGAGGTAATGAAAAACTGTTTTTT. Amino acid sequence: CASSLATGGGNEKLFF.

The genes are TRBV30 and TRBJ2-7; tentative D call: TRBD2 (6 bases). This CDR3 has 15 amino acids. Trimming cost V 0 bases and J 2 bases, with 14 bases left between them. Germline V gene data show CDR1 as GTSNPN and CDR2 as SVGIG (reference sequence). This CDR3 is CAWSVRGGIAYEQYF. CDR3 coding DNA: TGTGCCTGGAGTGTACGTGGGGGGATTGCCTACGAGCAGTACTTC.

The rearrangement links TRBV30 to TRBJ2-3; 9 nucleotides agree with TRBD2. The CDR3 is made up of 15 amino acids. V gave up 0 bases and J gave up 3 bases; unmatched junction bases: 4. Germline loops: CDR1 GTSNPN, CDR2 SVGIG (reference sequence). CDR3 DNA: TGTGCCTGGAGTGTGGGCGGGAGGGGAACAGATACGCAGTATTTT. This codes for CAWSVGGRGTDTQYF.

Judged by abundance, this clone is medium-sized. This sequence joins TRBV5-4 and TRBJ1-1, with D unresolved. The CDR3 has 13 amino acids. Germline CDR1 SGHNT, CDR2 YYREEE (reference sequence). V lost 2 bases and J 5 bases, leaving 10 bases between the germline ends. The chain's CDR3 is CASSLEGGTEAFF. The CDR3 DNA is TGTGCCAGCAGCTTAGAAGGAGGGACTGAAGCTTTCTTT.

V usage is TRBV30 and J usage is TRBJ2-1; 9 positions agree with TRBD1. This CDR3 is 13 amino acids long. With V trimmed by 3 bases and J by 3 bases, 0 bases remained unmatched. Per the germline V gene, CDR1 is GTSNPN and CDR2 is SVGIG (reference sequence). Written as DNA, the CDR3 is TGTGCCTGGAGGGACAGGGGCTACAATGAGCAGTTCTTC. It specifies CAWRDRGYNEQFF.

This chain uses TRBV6-5 with TRBJ1-1; TRBD1 aligns across 7 bases. V was clipped by 4 bases and J by 0 bases; unmatched bases: 5. CDR3 size: 15 residues. The germline gives CDR1 MNHEY, CDR2 SVGAGI. The CDR3 loop is CASSLEGALNTEAFF. The CDR3 DNA is TGTGCCAGCAGTTTGGAGGGGGCCCTGAACACTGAAGCTTTCTTT.

V usage is TRBV19 and J usage is TRBJ1-2; 11 bases are shared with TRBD1. Germline V CDR1 and CDR2: LNHDA, SQIVND (reference sequence). With 7 bases clipped from V and 4 bases from J, the junction kept 14 bases outside the gene matches. The CDR3 is 17 residues long. The CDR3 spells CASTEEAGTGGSYGYTF. The CDR3 DNA follows: TGTGCCAGTACAGAGGAAGCCGGGACAGGGGGGTCCTATGGCTACACCTTC.

The chain uses TRBV9 and TRBJ2-2; 7 bases map to TRBD1. Looked up from germline, CDR1 is SGDLS and CDR2 is YYNGEE. The CDR3 has 15 residues. V lost 4 bases and J lost 6; bases outside the gene matches: 9. The chain's CDR3 is CASSSRTGISGELFF. Here the CDR3 DNA reads TGTGCCAGCAGCTCCCGGACAGGAATATCCGGGGAGCTGTTTTTT. Together with reference TRBV9 and TRBJ2-2, the CDR3 gives the full variable domain: DSGVTQTPKHLITATGQRVTLRCSPRSGDLSVYWYQQSLDQGLQFLIQYYNGEERAKGNILERFSAQQFPDLHSELNLSSLELGDSALYFCASSSRTGISGELFFGEGSRLTVL.

The V and J genes are TRBV7-9 and TRBJ2-7, with D perhaps TRBD1 (5 bases). V lost 6 bases and J lost 0, with 21 bases in between. CDR1 and CDR2 from the germline V gene are SEHNR and FQNEAQ (reference sequence). This CDR3 region has 17 residues. The CDR3 bases are TGTGCCAGCAGTCTTAATACTTGGGGCAAAGGCTCCTACGAGCAGTACTTC. Residues: CASSLNTWGKGSYEQYF. The whole variable domain, remainder taken from reference TRBV7-9 and TRBJ2-7, is DTGVSQNPRHKITKRGQNVTFRCDPISEHNRLYWYRQTLGQGPEFLTYFQNEAQLEKSRLLSDRFSAERPKGSFSTLEIQRTEQGDSAMYLCASSLNTWGKGSYEQYFGPGTRLTVT.

This rearrangement joins TRBV7-3 to TRBJ2-1, with 7 nucleotides matching TRBD2. This CDR3 has 12 residues. Germline CDR1 reads SGHTA; CDR2 reads FQGTGA. V was pared by 6 bases and J by 5 bases, with 1 base of the junction left unmatched. The CDR3 sequence: CASRAGDNEQFF. CDR3 in DNA: TGTGCCAGCAGGGCGGGAGACAATGAGCAGTTCTTC.

CDR3: CASTEAGTGNEKLFF. The CDR3 nucleotides read TGCGCCAGCACCGAAGCCGGGACAGGGAATGAAAAACTGTTTTTT. The chain employs TRBV4-3 and TRBJ1-4, with 9 bases identical to TRBD1. The germline gives CDR1 LGHNA, CDR2 YSLEER. V trimming: 7 bases; J trimming: 5 bases; junction bases outside the gene matches: 8. The CDR3 is 15 residues long.

The V gene is TRBV2, the J gene TRBJ2-7; the match to TRBD2 covers 12 bases. Germline V CDR1 and CDR2: SNHLY, FYNNEI. The CDR3 is 14 residues long. Trimming removed 5 bases from V and 4 bases from J; junction bases left unmatched: 3. CDR3 nucleotides: TGTGCCAGCAGTCAACTAGCGGGGGGTTACGAGCAGTACTTC. It specifies CASSQLAGGYEQYF.

The CDR3 DNA sequence: TGTGCCAGCAAGGCCGAGGTATATGAGCAGTTCTTC. Amino acid sequence: CASKAEVYEQFF. The V and J genes are TRBV28 and TRBJ2-1; D is unresolved. V lost 7 bases, J lost 8 bases, and 12 bases lay in between. From germline, CDR1 is MDHEN and CDR2 SYDVKM. This CDR3 has 12 residues.

The chain couples TRBV19 to TRBJ2-5, with TRBD2 identical over 7 bases. The trim removed 4 bases at V and 5 bases at J, leaving 7 bases unmatched. Germline V gene data show CDR1 as LNHDA and CDR2 as SQIVND (reference sequence). CDR3 size: 14 residues. This chain's CDR3 is CASSTGLGGETQYF. The CDR3 nucleotides read TGTGCCAGTAGTACCGGGCTGGGAGGGGAGACCCAGTACTTC.

The chain has TRBV6-5 and TRBJ2-7; 11 nucleotides line up with TRBD2. CDR3 length: 15 amino acids. Germline loops: CDR1 MNHEY, CDR2 SVGAGI. J was trimmed by 6 bases and V by 6 bases; bases with no gene match: 10. The CDR3 protein is CASRLLAGVNGEQYF. The CDR3 nucleotides are TGTGCCAGCAGGCTACTAGCGGGAGTGAACGGCGAGCAGTACTTC.

The rearrangement uses TRBV5-8 and TRBJ2-3; 8 bases agree with TRBD1. CDR3 length equals 15 residues. Germline lookup yields CDR1 SGHTS and CDR2 YDEGEE. Trimming removed 4 bases from V and 2 bases from J; junction bases left unmatched: 6. The CDR3 nucleotides are TGTGCCAGCAGCACCCAGGGGGCAATCACAGATACGCAGTATTTT. Its protein is CASSTQGAITDTQYF.

This chain uses TRBV15 with TRBJ1-2; TRBD1 might be the D (6 bases). The V end was cut by 5 bases, the J end by 2 bases, with 9 bases between. CDR3 length equals 13 residues. Germline assignment: CDR1 LNHNV and CDR2 YYDKDF (reference sequence). The DNA of the CDR3 is TGTGCCACCAGCCATGACAGGAACTATGGCTACACCTTC. Amino acid sequence: CATSHDRNYGYTF.

The genes are TRBV6-1 and TRBJ1-2; 8 positions agree with TRBD1. The V and J ends lost 3 bases and 6 bases, in that order; junction bases with no gene match: 9. Germline lookup yields CDR1 MNHNS and CDR2 SASEGT. The CDR3 spans 15 residues. CDR3 in DNA: TGTGCCAGCAGTGATCCCAGGGGGCGCGGGGATGGCTACACCTTC. The encoded protein is CASSDPRGRGDGYTF.

This chain links TRBV6-6 with TRBJ2-5, with 12 bases matching TRBD2. Germline trimming cut 5 bases from V and 6 bases from J; bases unmatched to any gene: 7. Germline V gene lookup returns CDR1 MNHNY and CDR2 SVGAGI (reference sequence). The CDR3 has 15 residues. The chain's CDR3 is CASSLTSGSTKTQYF. Written as DNA, the CDR3 is TGTGCCAGCAGTCTGACTAGCGGGAGTACTAAGACCCAGTACTTC.

V gene TRBV7-3 combines with J gene TRBJ1-1, with a tentative D call TRBD1 (5 bases). The V end lost 3 bases, the J end lost 9 bases, and 11 bases lay between the germline ends. The CDR3 length is 12 residues. Germline V gene lookup returns CDR1 SGHTA and CDR2 FQGTGA. The CDR3 loop is CASSFPGSQAFF. The CDR3 DNA reads as TGTGCCAGCAGCTTTCCAGGGTCTCAAGCTTTCTTT.

J is TRBJ2-6 and V is TRBV27; D unclear. Germline CDR1 MNHEY, CDR2 SMNVEV (reference sequence). V lost 5 bases and J lost 0, with 5 bases in between. This CDR3 is built from 14 residues. The CDR3 DNA follows: TGTGCCAGCAGTCTACGCTCTGGGGCCAACGTCCTGACTTTC. Encoded protein: CASSLRSGANVLTF.

This clone was observed a handful of times. The chain uses TRBV29-1 and TRBJ2-1; 10 bases agree with TRBD2. V was clipped by 2 bases and J by 5 bases; unmatched bases: 12. The CDR3 is 17 amino acids. Germline assignment: CDR1 SQVTM and CDR2 ANQGSEA. In nucleotides, the CDR3 is TGCAGCGTTGAACTAGCGGGAGTTTTCTACAACAACAATGAGCAGTTCTTC. Residues: CSVELAGVFYNNNEQFF.